The present entry profiles one TCR beta chain with its context. The sample comes from a study of T cell changes during pregnancy in multiple sclerosis. Profiling relied on immunoSEQ multiplex PCR, and the TCRdb table lists in-frame clones only, not all of them. This table has some 110,000 clones, 80% to 95% appearing once. Looked up from germline, CDR1 is SGHTA and CDR2 is FQGTGA. V was pared by 5 bases and J by 6 bases, with 3 bases of the junction left unmatched. The CDR3 has 14 amino acids. The sequencing used peripheral blood, collected in the third trimester of pregnancy. The TCR comes from a female donor with multiple sclerosis, enrolled in a pregnancy study. The chain uses TRBV7-3 and TRBJ1-4, with 10 positions matching TRBD1. The CDR3 DNA reads TGTGCCAGCAGCCCCGGGACAGGGGATGAAAAACTGTTTTTT. Its protein product is CASSPGTGDEKLFF.